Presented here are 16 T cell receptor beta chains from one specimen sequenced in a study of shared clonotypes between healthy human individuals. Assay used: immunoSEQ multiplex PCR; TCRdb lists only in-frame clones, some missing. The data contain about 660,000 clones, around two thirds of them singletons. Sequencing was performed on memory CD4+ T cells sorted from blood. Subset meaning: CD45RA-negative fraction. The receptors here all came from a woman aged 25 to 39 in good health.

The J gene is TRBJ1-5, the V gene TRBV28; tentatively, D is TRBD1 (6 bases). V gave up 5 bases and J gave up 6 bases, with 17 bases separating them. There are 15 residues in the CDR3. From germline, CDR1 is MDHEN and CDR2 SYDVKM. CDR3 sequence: CASSPLGGGGQPQHF. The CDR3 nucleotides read TGTGCCAGCAGTCCTCTGGGAGGGGGAGGTCAGCCCCAGCATTTT.

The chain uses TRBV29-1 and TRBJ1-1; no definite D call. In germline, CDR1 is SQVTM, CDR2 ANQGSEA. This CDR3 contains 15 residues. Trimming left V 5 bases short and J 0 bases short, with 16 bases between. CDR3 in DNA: TGCAGCGTTCCGGGCCACCTGACTATGAACACTGAAGCTTTCTTT. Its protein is CSVPGHLTMNTEAFF.

This CDR3 reads CASTLEGWDENQPQHF. The DNA of the CDR3 is TGTGCCAGCACCCTGGAAGGGTGGGACGAAAATCAGCCCCAGCATTTT. The rearrangement uses TRBV5-6 and TRBJ1-5; D perhaps matches TRBD1 (5 bases). Germline V lookup: CDR1 SGHDT, CDR2 YYEEEE. The CDR3 has 16 amino acids. Trimming removed 6 bases from V and 4 bases from J, with 20 bases in between.

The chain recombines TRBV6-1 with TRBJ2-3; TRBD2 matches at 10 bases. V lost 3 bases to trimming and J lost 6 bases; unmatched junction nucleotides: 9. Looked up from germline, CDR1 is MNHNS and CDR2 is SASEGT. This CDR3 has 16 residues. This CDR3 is CASSDGLAARGDTQYF. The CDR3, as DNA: TGTGCCAGCAGTGACGGACTAGCGGCGAGGGGGGATACGCAGTATTTT.

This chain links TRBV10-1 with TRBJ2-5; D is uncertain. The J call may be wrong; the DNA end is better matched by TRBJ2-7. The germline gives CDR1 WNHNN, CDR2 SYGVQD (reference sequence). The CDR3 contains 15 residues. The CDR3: CASSEGGSTLYEQYF. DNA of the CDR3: TGCGCCAGCAGTGAAGGCGGCTCCACCCTCTACGAGCAGTACTTC.

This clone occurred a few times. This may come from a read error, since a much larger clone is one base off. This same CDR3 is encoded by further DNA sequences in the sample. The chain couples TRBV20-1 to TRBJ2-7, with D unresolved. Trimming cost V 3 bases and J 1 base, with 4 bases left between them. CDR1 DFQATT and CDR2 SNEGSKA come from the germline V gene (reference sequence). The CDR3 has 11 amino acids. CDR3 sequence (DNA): TGCAGTGCTAGCGCGTCCTACGAGCAGTACTTC. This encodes CSASASYEQYF.

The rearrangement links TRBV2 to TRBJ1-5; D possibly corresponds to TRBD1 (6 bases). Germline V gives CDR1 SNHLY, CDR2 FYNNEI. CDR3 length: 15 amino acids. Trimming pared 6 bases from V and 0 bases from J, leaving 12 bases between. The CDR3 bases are TGTGCCAGCAGCCTACAGGGTTATAGCAATCAGCCCCAGCATTTT. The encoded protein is CASSLQGYSNQPQHF. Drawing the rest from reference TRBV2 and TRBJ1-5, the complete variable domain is EPEVTQTPSHQVTQMGQEVILRCVPISNHLYFYWYRQILGQKVEFLVSFYNNEISEKSEIFDDQFSVERPDGSNFTLKIRSTKLEDSAMYFCASSLQGYSNQPQHFGDGTRLSIL.

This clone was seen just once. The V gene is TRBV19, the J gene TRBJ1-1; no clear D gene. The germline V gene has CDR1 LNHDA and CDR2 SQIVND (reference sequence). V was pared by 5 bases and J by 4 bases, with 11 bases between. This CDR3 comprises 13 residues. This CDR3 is CASSGGAGTEAFF. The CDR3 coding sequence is TGTGCCAGTAGTGGCGGTGCGGGCACTGAAGCTTTCTTT. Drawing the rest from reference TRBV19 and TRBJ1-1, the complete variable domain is DGGITQSPKYLFRKEGQNVTLSCEQNLNHDAMYWYRQDPGQGLRLIYYSQIVNDFQKGDIAEGYSVSREKKESFPLTVTSAQKNPTAFYLCASSGGAGTEAFFGQGTRLTVV.

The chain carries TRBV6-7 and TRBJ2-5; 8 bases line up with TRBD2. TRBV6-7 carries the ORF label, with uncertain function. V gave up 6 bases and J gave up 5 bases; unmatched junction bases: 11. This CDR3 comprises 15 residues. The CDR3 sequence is CASRPHRLATETQYF. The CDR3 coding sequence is TGTGCCAGCAGGCCCCATCGACTAGCGACTGAGACCCAGTACTTC.

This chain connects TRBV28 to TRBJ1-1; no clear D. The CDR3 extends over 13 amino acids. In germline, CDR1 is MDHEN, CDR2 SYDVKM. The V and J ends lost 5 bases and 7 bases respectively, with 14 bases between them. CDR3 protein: CASSTRIVGEAFF. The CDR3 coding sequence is TGTGCCAGCAGTACCCGGATTGTGGGTGAAGCTTTCTTT.

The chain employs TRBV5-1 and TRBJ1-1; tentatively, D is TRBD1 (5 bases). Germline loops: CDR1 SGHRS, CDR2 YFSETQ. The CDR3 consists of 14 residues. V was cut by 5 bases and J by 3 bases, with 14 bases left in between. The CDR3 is CASSLGGEYTEAFF. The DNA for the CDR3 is TGCGCCAGCAGTCTCGGGGGGGAGTACACTGAAGCTTTCTTT.

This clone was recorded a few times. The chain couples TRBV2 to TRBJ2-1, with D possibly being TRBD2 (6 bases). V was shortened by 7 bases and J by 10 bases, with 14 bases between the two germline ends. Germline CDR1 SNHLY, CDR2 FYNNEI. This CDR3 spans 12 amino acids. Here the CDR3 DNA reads TGTGCCAGCAATCCATCGGGACTGGAGCAGTTCTTC. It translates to CASNPSGLEQFF. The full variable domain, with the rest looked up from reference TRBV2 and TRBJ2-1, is EPEVTQTPSHQVTQMGQEVILRCVPISNHLYFYWYRQILGQKVEFLVSFYNNEISEKSEIFDDQFSVERPDGSNFTLKIRSTKLEDSAMYFCASNPSGLEQFFGPGTRLTVL.

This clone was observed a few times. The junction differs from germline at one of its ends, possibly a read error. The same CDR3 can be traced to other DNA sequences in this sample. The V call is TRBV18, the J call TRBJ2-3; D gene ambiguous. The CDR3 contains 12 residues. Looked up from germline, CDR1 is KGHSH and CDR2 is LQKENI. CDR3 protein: CASSPYTDTQYF. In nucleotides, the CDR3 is TGTGCCAGCTCACCATACACAGATACGCAATATTTT.

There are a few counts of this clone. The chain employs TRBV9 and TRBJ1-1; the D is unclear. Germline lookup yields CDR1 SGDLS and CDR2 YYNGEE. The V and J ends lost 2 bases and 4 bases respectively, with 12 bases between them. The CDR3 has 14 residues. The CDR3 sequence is CASSVRATSTEAFF. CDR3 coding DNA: TGTGCCAGCAGCGTCCGGGCCACTAGCACTGAAGCTTTCTTT.

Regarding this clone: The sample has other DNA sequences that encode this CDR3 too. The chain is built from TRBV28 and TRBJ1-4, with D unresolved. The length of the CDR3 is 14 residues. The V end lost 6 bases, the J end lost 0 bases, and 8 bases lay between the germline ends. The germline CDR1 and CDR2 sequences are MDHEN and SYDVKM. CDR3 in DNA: TGTGCCAGCAGACCCGGGACAACTAATGAAAAACTGTTTTTT. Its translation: CASRPGTTNEKLFF.

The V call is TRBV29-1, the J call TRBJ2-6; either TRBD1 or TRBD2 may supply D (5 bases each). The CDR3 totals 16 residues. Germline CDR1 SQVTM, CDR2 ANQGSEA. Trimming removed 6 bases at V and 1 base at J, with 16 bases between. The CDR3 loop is CSVSPGPFSGANVLTF. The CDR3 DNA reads TGCAGCGTAAGCCCGGGACCGTTTTCTGGGGCCAACGTCCTGACTTTC. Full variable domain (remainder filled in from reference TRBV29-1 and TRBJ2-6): SAVISQKPSRDICQRGTSLTIQCQVDSQVTMMFWYRQQPGQSLTLIATANQGSEATYESGFVIDKFPISRPNLTFSTLTVSNMSPEDSSIYLCSVSPGPFSGANVLTFGAGSRLTVL.